This TCR beta chain comes out of a study of cytomegalovirus exposure and HLA in healthy donors. Study-level information: Clustering assigned about 80% of the approximately 400 genotyped donors to the Caucasian-associated ancestry cluster.

This PCR relied on a set of 60 Vbeta primers and 13 Jbeta primers. TCRdb keeps only in-frame clones here, not all; method: immunoSEQ multiplex PCR. The repertoire holds 100,000 to 150,000 clones, with around 72% as singletons. Though nominally healthy at sampling, donors likely had unrecorded immune exposures. CDR3 length: 16 residues. Per the germline V gene, CDR1 is KGHSH and CDR2 is LQKENI. V lost 4 bases to trimming and J lost 4 bases; unmatched junction nucleotides: 12. Study results and caveats: Presence/absence comparisons presumed near-even sequencing depth among donors.

Concerning this clone itself: No antigen is known for it.

The sequence derives from a man aged 30-40 years in good health and CMV-seronegative. Material: PBMCs. The genes are TRBV18 and TRBJ1-2; 7 bases match TRBD1. CDR3 residues: CASSHKGQTFVYGYTF. DNA of the CDR3: TGTGCCAGCTCACACAAGGGACAGACTTTTGTCTATGGCTACACCTTC.